The T cell receptor beta chain under discussion was sequenced for a study of glioma-infiltrating T cells after dendritic cell vaccination. Documented time point: after dendritic cell vaccination, including at tumor progression/relapse. Isocitrate dehydrogenase mutation was absent in all glioblastoma patients. Blood PBMC samples: pre-vaccination, two weeks post third vaccination, and at tumor progression. The germline CDR1 and CDR2 sequences are LNHNV and YYDKDF (reference sequence). This CDR3 has 14 residues. The V gene end was trimmed by 8 bases and the J gene end by 2 bases; junction bases not matched to a gene: 5. Amplification used 60 V beta primers and 13 J beta primers. Data came from immunoSEQ multiplex PCR; TCRdb stores just in-frame clones and leaves some out. The repertoire includes over 80,000 clones, more than 80% of them detected once, and approximately 2% sits in the top ten. Notes on this clone: Its antigen remains unidentified.

Findings and limits, study-wide: Complete blood and tumor specimen sets were limited to few patients.

The chain employs TRBV15 and TRBJ2-2; 7 nucleotides agree with TRBD2. The sequences come from blood, collected after dendritic cell vaccination. The receptor was derived from a human donor with glioblastoma. CDR3 residues: CATDSGINTGELFF. CDR3 coding DNA: TGTGCCACCGACAGCGGGATAAACACCGGGGAGCTGTTTTTT.